Sequencing of this T cell receptor (beta chain) was carried out in a study of CD8 T cells in ankylosing spondylitis. V was shortened by 5 bases and J by 4 bases, with 14 bases between the two germline ends. This CDR3 is 14 amino acids long. In germline, CDR1 is SEHNR, CDR2 FQNEAQ (reference sequence). A few counts support this clonotype. Researchers built TCR beta libraries using quantitative 5'-RACE with molecular barcodes. A single record per CDR3 protein comes from TCRdb applying MiXCR to the 5' RACE reads. The table has approximately 350,000 distinct CDR3 sequences, around 15% seen once. Sequencing was performed on blood, either unsorted or a sorted T cell fraction (not recorded which). This chain uses TRBV7-9 with TRBJ1-1; unclear D gene. This TCR was recovered from a male donor with ankylosing spondylitis or in good health (not recorded which). Here the CDR3 reads CASSPDRFSTEAFF. The CDR3 nucleotides are TGTGCCAGCAGCCCAGACCGCTTTTCCACTGAAGCTTTCTTT.